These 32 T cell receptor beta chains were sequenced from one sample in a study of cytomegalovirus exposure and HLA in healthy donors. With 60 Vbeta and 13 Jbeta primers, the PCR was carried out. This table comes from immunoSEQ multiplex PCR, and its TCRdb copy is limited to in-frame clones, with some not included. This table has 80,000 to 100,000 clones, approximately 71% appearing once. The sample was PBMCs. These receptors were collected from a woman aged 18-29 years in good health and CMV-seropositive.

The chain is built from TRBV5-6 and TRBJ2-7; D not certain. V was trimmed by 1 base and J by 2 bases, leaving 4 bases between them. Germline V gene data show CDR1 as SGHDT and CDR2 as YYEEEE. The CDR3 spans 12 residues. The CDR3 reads CASSLRTYEQYF. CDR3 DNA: TGTGCCAGCAGCTTGCGTACCTACGAGCAGTACTTC.

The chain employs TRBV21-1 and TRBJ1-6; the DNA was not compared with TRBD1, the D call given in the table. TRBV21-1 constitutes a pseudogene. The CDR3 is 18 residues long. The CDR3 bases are TGTGCCAGCAGCAAACCCCACCCAGACAGGGATTATAATTCACCCCTCCACTTT. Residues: CASSKPHPDRDYNSPLHF.

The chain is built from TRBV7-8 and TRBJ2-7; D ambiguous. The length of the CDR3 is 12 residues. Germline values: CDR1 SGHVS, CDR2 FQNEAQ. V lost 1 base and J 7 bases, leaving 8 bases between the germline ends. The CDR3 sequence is CASSLGSREQYF. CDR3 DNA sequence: TGTGCCAGCAGCTTAGGGTCTAGGGAGCAGTACTTC.

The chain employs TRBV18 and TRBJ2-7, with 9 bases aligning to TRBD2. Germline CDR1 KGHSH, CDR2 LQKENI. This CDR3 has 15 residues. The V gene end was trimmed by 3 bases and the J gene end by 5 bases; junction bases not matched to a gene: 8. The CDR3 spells CASSPQGLAPDEQYF. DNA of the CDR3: TGTGCCAGCTCACCGCAGGGACTAGCTCCCGACGAGCAGTACTTC.

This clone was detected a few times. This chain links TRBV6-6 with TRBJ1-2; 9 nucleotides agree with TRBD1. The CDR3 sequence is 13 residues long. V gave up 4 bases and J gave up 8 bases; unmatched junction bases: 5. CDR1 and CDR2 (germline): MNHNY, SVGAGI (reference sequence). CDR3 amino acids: CASSLQGAGGYTF. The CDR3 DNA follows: TGTGCCAGCAGTTTACAGGGGGCGGGCGGCTACACCTTC.

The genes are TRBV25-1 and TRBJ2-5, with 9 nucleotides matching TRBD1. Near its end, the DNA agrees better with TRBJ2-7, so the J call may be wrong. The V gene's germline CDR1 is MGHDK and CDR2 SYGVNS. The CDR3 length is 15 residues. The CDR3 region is CASSVFETGGDEQYF. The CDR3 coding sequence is TGTGCCAGCAGTGTTTTTGAGACAGGGGGGGACGAGCAGTACTTC.

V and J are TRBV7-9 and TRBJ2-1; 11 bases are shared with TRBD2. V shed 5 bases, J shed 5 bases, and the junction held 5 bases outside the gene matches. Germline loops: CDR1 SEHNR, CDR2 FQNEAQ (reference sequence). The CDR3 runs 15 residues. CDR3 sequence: CASSQLAGVDNEQFF. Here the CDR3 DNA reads TGTGCCAGCAGCCAACTAGCGGGAGTCGACAATGAGCAGTTCTTC.

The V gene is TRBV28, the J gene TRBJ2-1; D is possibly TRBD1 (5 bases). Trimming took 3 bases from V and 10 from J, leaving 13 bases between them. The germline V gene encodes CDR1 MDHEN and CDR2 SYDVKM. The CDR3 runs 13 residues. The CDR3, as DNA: TGTGCCAGCAGTTTGGGGCGGACCAACGAGCAGTTCTTC. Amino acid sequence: CASSLGRTNEQFF.

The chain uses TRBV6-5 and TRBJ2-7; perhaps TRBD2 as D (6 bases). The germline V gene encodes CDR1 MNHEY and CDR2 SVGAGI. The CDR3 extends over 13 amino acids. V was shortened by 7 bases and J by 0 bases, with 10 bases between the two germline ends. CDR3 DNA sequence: TGTGCCAGCACTAGCGTAAGCTCCTACGAGCAGTACTTC. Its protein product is CASTSVSSYEQYF.

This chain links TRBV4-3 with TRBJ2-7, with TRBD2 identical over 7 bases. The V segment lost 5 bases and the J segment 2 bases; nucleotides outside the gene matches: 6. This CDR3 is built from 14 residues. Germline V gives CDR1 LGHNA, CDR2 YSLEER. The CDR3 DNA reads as TGCGCCAGCAGCTTGGAGCGGGGCCCCTACGAGCAGTACTTC. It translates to CASSLERGPYEQYF.

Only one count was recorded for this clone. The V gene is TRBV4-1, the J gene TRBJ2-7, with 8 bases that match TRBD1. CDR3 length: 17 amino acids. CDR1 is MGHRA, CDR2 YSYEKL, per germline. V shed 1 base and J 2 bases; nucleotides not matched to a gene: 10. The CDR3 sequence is CASSQGTGRQGTYEQYF. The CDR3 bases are TGCGCCAGCAGCCAAGGAACAGGGAGACAGGGGACCTACGAGCAGTACTTC.

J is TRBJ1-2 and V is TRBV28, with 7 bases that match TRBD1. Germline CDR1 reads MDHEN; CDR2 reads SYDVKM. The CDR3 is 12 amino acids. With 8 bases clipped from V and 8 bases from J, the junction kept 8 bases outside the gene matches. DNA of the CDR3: TGTGCCAGCTGGACAGGAATGTACGGCTACACCTTC. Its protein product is CASWTGMYGYTF.

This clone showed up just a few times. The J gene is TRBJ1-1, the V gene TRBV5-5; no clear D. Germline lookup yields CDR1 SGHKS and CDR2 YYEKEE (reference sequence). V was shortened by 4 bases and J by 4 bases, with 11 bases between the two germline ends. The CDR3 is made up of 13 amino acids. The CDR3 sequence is CASSPDRGTEAFF. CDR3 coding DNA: TGTGCCAGCAGCCCCGATCGGGGCACTGAAGCTTTCTTT.

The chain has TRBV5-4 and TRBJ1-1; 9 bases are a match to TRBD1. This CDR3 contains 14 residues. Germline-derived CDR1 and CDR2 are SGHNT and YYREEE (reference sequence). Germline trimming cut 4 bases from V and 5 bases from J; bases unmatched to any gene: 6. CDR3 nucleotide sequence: TGTGCCAGCAGCATCGGACAGGGGAGGACTGAAGCTTTCTTT. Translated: CASSIGQGRTEAFF.

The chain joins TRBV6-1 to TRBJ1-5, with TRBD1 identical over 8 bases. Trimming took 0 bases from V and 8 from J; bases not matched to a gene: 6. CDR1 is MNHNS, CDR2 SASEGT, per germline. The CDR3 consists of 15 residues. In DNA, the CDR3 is TGTGCCAGCAGTGAAGCGCGAGACAGGGGCGAGCCCCAGCATTTT. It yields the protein CASSEARDRGEPQHF.

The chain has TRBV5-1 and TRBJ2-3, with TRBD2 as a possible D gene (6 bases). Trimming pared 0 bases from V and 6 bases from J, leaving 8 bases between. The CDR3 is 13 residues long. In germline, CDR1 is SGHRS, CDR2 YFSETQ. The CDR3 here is CASSLARGDTQYF. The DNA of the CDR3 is TGCGCCAGCAGCTTGGCCCGGGGGGATACGCAGTATTTT.

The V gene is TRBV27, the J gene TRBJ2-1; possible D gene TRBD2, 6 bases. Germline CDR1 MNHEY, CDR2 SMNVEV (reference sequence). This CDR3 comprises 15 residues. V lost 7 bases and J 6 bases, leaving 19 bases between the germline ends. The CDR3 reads CASTSGSLGGNEQFF. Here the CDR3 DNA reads TGTGCCAGCACCTCAGGGTCTCTGGGGGGCAATGAGCAGTTCTTC.

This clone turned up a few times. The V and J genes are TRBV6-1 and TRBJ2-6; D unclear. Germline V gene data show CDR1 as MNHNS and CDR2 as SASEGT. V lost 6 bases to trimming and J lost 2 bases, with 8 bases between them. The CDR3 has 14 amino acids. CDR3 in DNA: TGTGCCAGCAGGTCCCCTCCTGGGGCCAACGTCCTGACTTTC. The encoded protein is CASRSPPGANVLTF.

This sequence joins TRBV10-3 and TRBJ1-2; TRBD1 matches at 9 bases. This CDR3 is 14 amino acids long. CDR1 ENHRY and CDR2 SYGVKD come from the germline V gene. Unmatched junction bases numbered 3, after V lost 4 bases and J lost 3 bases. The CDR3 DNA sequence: TGTGCCATCAGTGCCCGGGACAGGGACTATGGCTACACCTTC. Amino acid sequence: CAISARDRDYGYTF.

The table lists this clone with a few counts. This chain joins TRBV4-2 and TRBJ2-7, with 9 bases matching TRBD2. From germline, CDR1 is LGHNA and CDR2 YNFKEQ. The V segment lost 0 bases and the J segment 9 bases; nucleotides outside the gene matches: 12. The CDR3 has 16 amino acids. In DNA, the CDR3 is TGTGCCAGCAGCCAAGATGAAGGGACTAGCAGTTTATCGCAGTACTTC. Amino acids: CASSQDEGTSSLSQYF.

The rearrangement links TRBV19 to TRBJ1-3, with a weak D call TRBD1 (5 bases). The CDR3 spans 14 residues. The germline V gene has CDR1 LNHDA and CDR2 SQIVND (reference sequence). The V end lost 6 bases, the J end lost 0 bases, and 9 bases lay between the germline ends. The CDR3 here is CASSPQVSGNTIYF. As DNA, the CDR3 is TGTGCCAGTAGCCCACAGGTCTCTGGAAACACCATATATTTT.

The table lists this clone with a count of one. The CDR3 loop is CASSARDRGNEKLFF. CDR3 nucleotide sequence: TGTGCCAGCAGCGCCAGGGACAGGGGTAATGAAAAACTGTTTTTT. This chain joins TRBV11-2 and TRBJ1-4, with 10 positions matching TRBD1. V was clipped by 5 bases and J by 4 bases; unmatched bases: 4. CDR1 SGHAT and CDR2 FQNNGV come from the germline V gene. The CDR3 is 15 residues long.

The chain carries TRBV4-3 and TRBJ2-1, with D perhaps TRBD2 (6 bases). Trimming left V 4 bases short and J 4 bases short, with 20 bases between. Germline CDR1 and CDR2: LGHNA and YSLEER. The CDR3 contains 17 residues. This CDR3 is CASSPGPASERYNEQFF. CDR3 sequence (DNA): TGCGCCAGCAGCCCCGGTCCCGCTAGCGAGAGATACAATGAGCAGTTCTTC.

The CDR3 spells CASSHTLAGGIYNEQFF. In DNA, the CDR3 is TGTGCCAGCAGCCATACCTTAGCGGGGGGGATCTACAATGAGCAGTTCTTC. J is TRBJ2-1 and V is TRBV2; 11 bases fit TRBD2. V dropped 6 bases and J dropped 3; count of bases not matched to a gene: 10. The germline V gene encodes CDR1 SNHLY and CDR2 FYNNEI. The CDR3 is 17 residues long.

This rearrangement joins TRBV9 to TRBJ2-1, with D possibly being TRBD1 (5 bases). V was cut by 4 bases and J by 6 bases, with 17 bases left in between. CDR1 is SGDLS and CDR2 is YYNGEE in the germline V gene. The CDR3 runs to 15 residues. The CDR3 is CASSPRAGGPNEQFF. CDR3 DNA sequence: TGTGCCAGCAGCCCCAGGGCTGGCGGACCCAATGAGCAGTTCTTC.

CDR3 protein: CASSSTRQGATAAKNIQYF. CDR3 nucleotides: TGTGCCAGCAGCTCAACCAGACAGGGGGCGACAGCAGCCAAAAACATTCAGTACTTC. The chain combines TRBV13 with TRBJ2-4; 10 bases agree with TRBD1. V lost 4 bases and J lost 0; bases outside the gene matches: 12. CDR1 and CDR2 from the germline V gene are PRHDT and FYEKMQ (reference sequence). The CDR3 totals 19 residues.

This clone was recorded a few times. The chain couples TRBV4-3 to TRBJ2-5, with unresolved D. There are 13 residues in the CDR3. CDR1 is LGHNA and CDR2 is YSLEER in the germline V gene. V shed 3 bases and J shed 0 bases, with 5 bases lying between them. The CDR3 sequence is CASSQADQETQYF. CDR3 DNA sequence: TGCGCCAGCAGCCAGGCGGACCAAGAGACCCAGTACTTC.

The CDR3 region is CASTSDSRLGQYF. DNA of the CDR3: TGTGCCAGCACCTCGGACAGCCGTTTAGGGCAGTACTTC. This chain links TRBV27 with TRBJ2-7; possible D gene TRBD1, 6 bases. Germline-derived CDR1 and CDR2 are MNHEY and SMNVEV (reference sequence). The CDR3 totals 13 residues. V lost 7 bases, J lost 9 bases, and 19 bases lay in between.

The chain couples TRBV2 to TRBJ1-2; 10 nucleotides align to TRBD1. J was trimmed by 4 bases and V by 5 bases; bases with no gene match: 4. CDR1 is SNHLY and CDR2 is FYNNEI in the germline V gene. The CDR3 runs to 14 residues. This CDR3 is CASSPDRGTYGYTF. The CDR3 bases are TGTGCCAGCAGTCCGGACAGGGGGACCTATGGCTACACCTTC.

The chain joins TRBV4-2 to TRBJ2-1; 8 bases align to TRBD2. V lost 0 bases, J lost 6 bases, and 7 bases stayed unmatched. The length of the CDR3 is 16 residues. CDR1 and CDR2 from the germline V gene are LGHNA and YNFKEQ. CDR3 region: CASSQDQAGVSNEQFF. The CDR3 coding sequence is TGTGCCAGCAGCCAAGACCAAGCGGGAGTGTCCAATGAGCAGTTCTTC.

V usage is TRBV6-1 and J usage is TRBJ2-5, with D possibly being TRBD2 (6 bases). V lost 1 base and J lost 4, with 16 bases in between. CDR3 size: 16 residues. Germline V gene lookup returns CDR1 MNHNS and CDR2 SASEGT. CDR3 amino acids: CASSEEEGRVAETQYF. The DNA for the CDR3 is TGTGCCAGCAGTGAAGAGGAGGGCAGGGTGGCAGAGACCCAGTACTTC.

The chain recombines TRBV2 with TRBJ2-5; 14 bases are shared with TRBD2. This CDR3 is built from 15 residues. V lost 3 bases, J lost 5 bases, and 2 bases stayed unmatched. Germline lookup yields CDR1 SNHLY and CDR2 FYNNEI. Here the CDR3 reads CASSEGTSGSETQYF. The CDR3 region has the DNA TGTGCCAGCAGTGAGGGGACTAGCGGGAGTGAGACCCAGTACTTC.